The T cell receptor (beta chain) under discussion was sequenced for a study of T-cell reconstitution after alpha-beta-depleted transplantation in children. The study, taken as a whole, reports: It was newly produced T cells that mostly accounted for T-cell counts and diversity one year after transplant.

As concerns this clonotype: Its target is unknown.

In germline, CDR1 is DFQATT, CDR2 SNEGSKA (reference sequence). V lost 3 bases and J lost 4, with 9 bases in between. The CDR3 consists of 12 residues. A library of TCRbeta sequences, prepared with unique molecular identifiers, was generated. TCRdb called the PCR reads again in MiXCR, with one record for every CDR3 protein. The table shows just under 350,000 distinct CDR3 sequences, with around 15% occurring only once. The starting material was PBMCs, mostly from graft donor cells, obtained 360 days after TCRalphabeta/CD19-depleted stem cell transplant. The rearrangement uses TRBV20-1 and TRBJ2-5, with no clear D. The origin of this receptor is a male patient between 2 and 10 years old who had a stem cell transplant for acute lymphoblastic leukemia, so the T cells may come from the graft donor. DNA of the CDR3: TGCAGTGCTAGTCGGACGGGAGAGACCCAGTACTTC. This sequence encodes CSASRTGETQYF.